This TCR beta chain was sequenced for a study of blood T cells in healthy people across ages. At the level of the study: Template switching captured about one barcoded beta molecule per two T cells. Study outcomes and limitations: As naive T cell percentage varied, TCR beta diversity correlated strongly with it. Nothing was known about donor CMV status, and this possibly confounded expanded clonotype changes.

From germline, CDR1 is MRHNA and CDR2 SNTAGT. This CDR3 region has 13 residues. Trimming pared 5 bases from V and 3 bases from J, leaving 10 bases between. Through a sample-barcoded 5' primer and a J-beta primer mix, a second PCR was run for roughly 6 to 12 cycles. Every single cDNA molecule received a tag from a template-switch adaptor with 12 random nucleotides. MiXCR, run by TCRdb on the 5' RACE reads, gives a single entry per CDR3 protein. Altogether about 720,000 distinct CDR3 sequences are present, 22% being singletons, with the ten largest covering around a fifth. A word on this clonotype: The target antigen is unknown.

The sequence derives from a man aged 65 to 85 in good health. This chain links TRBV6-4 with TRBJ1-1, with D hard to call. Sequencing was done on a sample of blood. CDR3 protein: CASSRTMDTEAFF. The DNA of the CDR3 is TGTGCCAGCAGTAGGACCATGGACACTGAAGCTTTCTTT.